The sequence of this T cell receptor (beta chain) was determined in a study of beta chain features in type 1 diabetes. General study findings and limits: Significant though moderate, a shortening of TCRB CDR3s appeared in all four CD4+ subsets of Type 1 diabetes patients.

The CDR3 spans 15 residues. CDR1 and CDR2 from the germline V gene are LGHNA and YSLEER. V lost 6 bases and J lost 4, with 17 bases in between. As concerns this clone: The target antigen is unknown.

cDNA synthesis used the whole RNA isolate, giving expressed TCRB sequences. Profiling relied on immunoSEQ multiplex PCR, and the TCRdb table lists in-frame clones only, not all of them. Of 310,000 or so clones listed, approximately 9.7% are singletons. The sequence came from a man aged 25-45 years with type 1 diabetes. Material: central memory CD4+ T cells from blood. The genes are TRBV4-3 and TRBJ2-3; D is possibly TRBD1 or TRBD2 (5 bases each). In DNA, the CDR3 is TGCGCCAGCAGACGTGGCAGGGACGGGGCAGATACGCAGTATTTT. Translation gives CASRRGRDGADTQYF.